This entry is about one T cell receptor (beta chain). Here immunoSEQ multiplex PCR was the method, and the copy in TCRdb shows in-frame clones only, minus some. The table has 210,000 or so clones, 88% seen once; the top ten hold about 3.5%. These data originate in a study of blood T cell repertoires in COVID-19. The specimen sequenced was PBMCs or T cells enriched from blood (not recorded which). The TCR originated in a woman in her twenties or thirties who had been exposed to COVID-19.

CDR3 loop: CASSPEMNTEAFF. The CDR3 DNA follows: TGTGCCAGCAGTCCTGAGATGAACACTGAAGCTTTCTTT. The rearrangement uses TRBV12-3 or TRBV12-4 and TRBJ1-1; D is uncertain. This CDR3 spans 13 amino acids. V lost 5 bases, J lost 0 bases, and 7 bases lay in between.